This T cell receptor (beta chain) was found in a study of shared clonotypes between healthy human individuals. Whole-study findings and limits: What rarefaction showed was incomplete sorted-subset sequencing despite large depth.

To note about this clone: The antigen is undetermined. This sample includes further DNA sequences coding for the same CDR3.

Trimming took 3 bases from V and 5 from J, leaving 10 bases between them. Germline CDR1 is MNHNS and CDR2 is SASEGT. This CDR3 comprises 13 residues. TCRdb's table, derived via immunoSEQ multiplex PCR, lists solely in-frame clones and lacks some. The sample carries around 1.5 million clones, about 98% recorded once. The chain links TRBV6-1 to TRBJ2-5; D unclear. Material for sequencing was naive CD4+ T cells sorted from blood. As for subset: CD45RA+ positively selected. This TCR came from a man younger than 45 in good health. CDR3 in amino acids: CASSDVGKETQYF. CDR3 nucleotides: TGTGCCAGCAGTGATGTGGGAAAGGAGACCCAGTACTTC.